This T cell receptor (beta chain) was recorded in a study of blood T cell repertoires in COVID-19. Turning to the study itself: The analysed material was cDNA or gDNA that came from T cells, B-cell-depleted T cells, or PBMCs.

Produced via immunoSEQ multiplex PCR; TCRdb's table is partial and in-frame only. The profile shows about 210,000 clones, 85% of them singletons. Cohorts were based on clinical histories the participants reported. From germline, CDR1 is KGHSH and CDR2 LQKENI. This CDR3 has 16 amino acids. V shed 5 bases, J shed 4 bases, and the junction held 6 bases outside the gene matches. The sequenced sample consisted of PBMCs or T cells enriched from blood (not recorded which). The TCR sequence derives from a middle-aged man who had recovered from COVID-19. V usage is TRBV18 and J usage is TRBJ2-7; 15 nucleotides agree with TRBD2. CDR3 protein: CASSSWTSGRGYEQYF. The DNA for the CDR3 is TGTGCCAGCTCATCCTGGACTAGCGGGAGGGGTTACGAGCAGTACTTC.